These T cell receptor beta chains were read from a single sample in a study of regulatory T cells in long-lasting Graves disease. Using its own MiXCR run on the multiplex PCR reads, TCRdb lists one record per CDR3 protein. This table holds 450,000 or so distinct CDR3 sequences, less than 25% found once. The material sequenced was peripheral blood mononuclear cells (PBMCs), taken when the disease was refractory, from a patient treated with antithyroid drugs. The source is a female donor with Graves disease. Both conserved end residues are part of each CDR3. D genes are given only for firm matches. Not all rows give a size; the values are once, few, many and, for expanded clones, a class.

J gene: TRBJ2-2
D gene: TRBD1
clone size: many
V gene: TRBV2
CDR3 protein: CASRETGANTGELFF
CDR3 DNA: TGTGCCAGCAGAGAGACAGGGGCGAACACCGGGGAGCTGTTTTTT

J gene: TRBJ2-3
D gene: TRBD2
clone size: -
V gene: TRBV19
CDR3 protein: CASSPPGTSGSKNTDTQYF
CDR3 DNA: TGTGCCAGTAGCCCCCCGGGGACTAGCGGGAGTAAGAACACAGATACGCAGTATTTT

J gene: TRBJ2-7
D gene: -
clone size: many
V gene: TRBV15
CDR3 protein: CATSRVKHEQYF
CDR3 DNA: TGTGCCACCAGCAGAGTTAAGCACGAGCAGTACTTC

J gene: TRBJ2-7
D gene: -
clone size: many
V gene: TRBV29-1
CDR3 protein: CSVEFARDFAYEQYF
CDR3 DNA: TGCAGCGTTGAATTTGCCCGGGACTTTGCCTACGAGCAGTACTTC

J gene: TRBJ2-4
D gene: -
clone size: many
V gene: TRBV11-2
CDR3 protein: CASSHLAKNIQYF
CDR3 DNA: TGTGCCAGCAGCCACTTAGCCAAAAACATTCAGTACTTC

J gene: TRBJ2-7
D gene: TRBD2
clone size: -
V gene: TRBV6-1
CDR3 protein: CASSLTSGGAYEQYF
CDR3 DNA: TGTGCCAGCAGTCTAACTAGCGGGGGAGCCTACGAGCAGTACTTC

J gene: TRBJ2-4
D gene: TRBD1
clone size: few
V gene: TRBV9
CDR3 protein: CASSLGQGGWEFQYF
CDR3 DNA: TGTGCCAGCAGCCTGGGACAGGGTGGGTGGGAATTTCAGTACTTC

J gene: TRBJ2-7
D gene: -
clone size: many
V gene: TRBV27
CDR3 protein: CASSLFRNYEQYF
CDR3 DNA: TGTGCCAGCAGTTTATTTAGAAACTACGAGCAGTACTTC

J gene: TRBJ2-7
D gene: TRBD2
clone size: few
V gene: TRBV18
CDR3 protein: CASSPVAGKFEQYF
CDR3 DNA: TGTGCCAGCTCACCCGTAGCGGGCAAATTCGAGCAGTACTTC

J gene: TRBJ2-2
D gene: -
clone size: few
V gene: TRBV11-3
CDR3 protein: CASSRSPSTGELFF
CDR3 DNA: TGTGCCAGCAGCCGAAGTCCTAGCACCGGGGAGCTGTTTTTT

J gene: TRBJ1-5
D gene: -
clone size: -
V gene: TRBV19
CDR3 protein: CASISRPDKPNQPQHF
CDR3 DNA: TGTGCCAGTATATCCCGGCCGGACAAACCCAATCAGCCCCAGCATTTT

J gene: TRBJ2-5
D gene: TRBD1
clone size: many
V gene: TRBV28
CDR3 protein: CASRTGDQTQYF
CDR3 DNA: TGTGCCAGCAGGACAGGGGACCAGACCCAGTACTTC

J gene: TRBJ2-2
D gene: -
clone size: many
V gene: TRBV27
CDR3 protein: CASSSLGRNTGELFF
CDR3 DNA: TGTGCCAGCAGTTCCCTGGGACGGAACACCGGGGAGCTGTTTTTT

J gene: TRBJ1-5
D gene: TRBD1
clone size: -
V gene: TRBV12-3/TRBV12-4
CDR3 protein: CASSWDSSSNQPQHF
CDR3 DNA: TGTGCCAGCAGTTGGGACAGTAGTAGCAATCAGCCCCAGCATTTT

J gene: TRBJ1-5
D gene: -
clone size: many
V gene: TRBV19
CDR3 protein: CASSIWVDQPQHF
CDR3 DNA: TGTGCCAGTAGTATTTGGGTAGATCAGCCCCAGCATTTT

J gene: TRBJ1-1
D gene: TRBD1
clone size: many
V gene: TRBV28
CDR3 protein: CASSLRDSMNTEAFF
CDR3 DNA: TGTGCCAGCAGTCTACGGGACAGCATGAACACTGAAGCTTTCTTT

J gene: TRBJ1-5
D gene: -
clone size: many
V gene: TRBV28
CDR3 protein: CASSSAGDPNSNQPQHF
CDR3 DNA: TGTGCCAGCAGTTCCGCCGGGGACCCCAATAGCAATCAGCCCCAGCATTTT

J gene: TRBJ2-2
D gene: -
clone size: many
V gene: TRBV12-3/TRBV12-4
CDR3 protein: CASSIGAGNGELFF
CDR3 DNA: TGTGCCAGCAGCATCGGGGCTGGGAACGGGGAGCTGTTTTTT